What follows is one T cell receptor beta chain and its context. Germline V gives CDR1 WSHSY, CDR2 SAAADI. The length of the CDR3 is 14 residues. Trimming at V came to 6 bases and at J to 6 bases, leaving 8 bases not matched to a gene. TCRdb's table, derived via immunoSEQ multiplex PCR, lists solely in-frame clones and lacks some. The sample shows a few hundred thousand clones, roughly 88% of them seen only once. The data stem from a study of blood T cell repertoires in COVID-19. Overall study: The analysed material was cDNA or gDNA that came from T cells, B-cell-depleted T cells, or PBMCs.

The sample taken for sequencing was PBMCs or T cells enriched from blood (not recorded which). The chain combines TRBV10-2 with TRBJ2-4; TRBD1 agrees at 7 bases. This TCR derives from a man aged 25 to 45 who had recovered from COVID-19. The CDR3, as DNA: TGCGCCAGCAGGTTAGACAGGGCCCCAAACATTCAGTACTTC. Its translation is CASRLDRAPNIQYF.